Below, one T cell receptor (beta chain) is given with its context. The source of the sample is a study of blood T cell repertoires in COVID-19. Some clones are missing from TCRdb's copy, which holds only in-frame ones; the method was immunoSEQ multiplex PCR. The sample has 150,000 to 200,000 clones, 65% to 85% seen once; the top ten hold 13%. The CDR3 is 15 amino acids. The V and J ends lost 0 bases and 1 base respectively, with 9 bases between them. Germline V gives CDR1 SGHNT, CDR2 YYREEE (reference sequence). This TCR came from a woman in her sixties or seventies who had recovered from COVID-19. The chain carries TRBV5-4 and TRBJ2-3; D unresolved. Sequencing was performed on PBMCs or T cells enriched from blood (not recorded which). CDR3 in DNA: TGTGCCAGCAGCTTGGCCGTTACAGGCACAGATACGCAGTATTTT. Translation: CASSLAVTGTDTQYF.